Listed below are T cell receptor beta chains from one sample, sequenced in a study of cytomegalovirus exposure and HLA in healthy donors. Clones were read by immunoSEQ multiplex PCR, and TCRdb kept only the in-frame ones, dropping some. In the table there are 160,000 or so clones, 80% of which are singletons. Sequencing was performed on PBMCs. These receptors were obtained from a man aged 25-45 years in good health and CMV-seronegative. Both conserved end residues are part of each CDR3. The D gene is left open where the match is weak. Expanded clones get a size class; other rows say once, few or many, or leave the size out.

TRBD1 | TRBJ1-4 | TRBV13 | - | TGTGCCAGCAGCTTAAGGACAGGAATGGATGAAAAACTGTTTTTT | CASSLRTGMDEKLFF
- | TRBJ1-5 | TRBV4-3 | - | TGCGCCAGCAGCCAAGAGCCTACTAACAATCAGCCCCAGCATTTT | CASSQEPTNNQPQHF
TRBD2 | TRBJ2-5 | TRBV7-9 | - | TGTGCCAGCAGCTTAGCGGGGGGGAGGTCAAAAGAGACCCAGTACTTC | CASSLAGGRSKETQYF
- | TRBJ2-7 | TRBV6-5 | - | TGTGCCAGCAGGTCCTTGTTGAGGGGGTTGGAGCAGTACTTC | CASRSLLRGLEQYF
- | TRBJ2-3 | TRBV7-9 | - | TGTTCCAGCAGCCTCAATTCCGGGACTAGCACAGATACGCAGTATTTT | CSSSLNSGTSTDTQYF
- | TRBJ2-7 | TRBV7-2 | - | TGTGCCAGCAGCTTAGGTGGACAGATCTACGAGCAGTACTTC | CASSLGGQIYEQYF
TRBD2 | TRBJ2-1 | TRBV14 | - | TGTGCCAGCAGCCTGGGACTAGCTGACAATGAGCAGTTCTTC | CASSLGLADNEQFF
TRBD1 | TRBJ1-1 | TRBV19 | few | TGTGCCAGTAGTCTCCGGGACAGGTCTACAAACACTGAAGCTTTCTTT | CASSLRDRSTNTEAFF
TRBD1 | TRBJ2-6 | TRBV5-8 | - | TGTGCCAGCAGGGGACAGTCCCCCTCTGGGGCCAACGTCCTGACTTTC | CASRGQSPSGANVLTF
- | TRBJ1-4 | TRBV15 | - | TGTGCCACCAGCGGTGACAGGTTCTTCGATACGGGGGAAAAACTGTTTTTT | CATSGDRFFDTGEKLFF
- | TRBJ2-3 | TRBV5-1 | few | TGCGCCAGCAGCTTGTGGGGTAGCGGAAACACAGATACGCAGTATTTT | CASSLWGSGNTDTQYF
- | TRBJ2-3 | TRBV7-3 | - | TGTGCCAGCAGCGCCACTAGCTCAACGCAGTATTTT | CASSATSSTQYF
TRBD1 | TRBJ1-6 | TRBV7-2 | - | TGTGCCAGCAGCCGGACAGGGGCTAATTCACCCCTCCACTTT | CASSRTGANSPLHF
- | TRBJ2-7 | TRBV5-5 | - | TGTGCCAGCAGCTTGGCGCAGGGGGGATACTCCTACGAGCAGTACTTC | CASSLAQGGYSYEQYF
- | TRBJ1-4 | TRBV14 | - | TGTGCCAGCAGCCGCCGAGCAACTAATGAAAAACTGTTTTTT | CASSRRATNEKLFF
TRBD1 | TRBJ1-6 | TRBV7-3 | - | TGTGCCAGCAGCAGCCAGGGGGGCAATTCACCCCTCCACTTT | CASSSQGGNSPLHF
- | TRBJ1-5 | TRBV6-1 | once | TGTGCCAGCAGTGAAATCAGGCTATACAATCAGCCCCAGCATTTT | CASSEIRLYNQPQHF
TRBD1 | TRBJ1-5 | TRBV6-6 | - | TGTGCCAGCAGTACGGGACAGGGACACAATCAGCCCCAGCATTTT | CASSTGQGHNQPQHF
- | TRBJ1-1 | TRBV15 | - | TGTGCCACCAGCAGGGGCACTTTGAACATTGAAGCTTTCTTT | CATSRGTLNIEAFF